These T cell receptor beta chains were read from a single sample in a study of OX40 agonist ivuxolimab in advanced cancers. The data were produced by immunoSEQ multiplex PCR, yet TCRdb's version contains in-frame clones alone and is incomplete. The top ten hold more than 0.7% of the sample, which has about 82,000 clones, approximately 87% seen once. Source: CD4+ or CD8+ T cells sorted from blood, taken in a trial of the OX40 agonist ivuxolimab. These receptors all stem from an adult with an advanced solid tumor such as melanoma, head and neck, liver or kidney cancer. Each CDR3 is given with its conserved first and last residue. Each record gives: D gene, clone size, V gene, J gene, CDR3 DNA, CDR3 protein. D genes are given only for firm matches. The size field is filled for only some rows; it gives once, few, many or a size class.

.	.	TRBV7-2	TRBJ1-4	TGTGCCAGCAGCTTAAACCAGTTTCAAACTAATGAAAAACTGTTTTTT	CASSLNQFQTNEKLFF
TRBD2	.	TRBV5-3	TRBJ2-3	TGTGCCAGAAGCAAAGAGCGGGGGCGCACAGATACGCAGTATTTT	CARSKERGRTDTQYF
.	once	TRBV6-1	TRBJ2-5	TGTGCCAGCAGTGCCCCCCGGACCGGAGCGGAGACCCAGTACTTC	CASSAPRTGAETQYF
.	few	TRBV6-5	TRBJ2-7	TGTGCCAGCAGTTACGGCCCAACCCGCCCCTACGAGCAGTACTTC	CASSYGPTRPYEQYF
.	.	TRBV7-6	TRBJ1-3	TGTGCCAGCAGCCCCCTCCGGGGTTCTGGAAACACCATATATTTT	CASSPLRGSGNTIYF
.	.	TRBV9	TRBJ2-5	TGTGCCAGCAGCCCCCGGGTTAGGGGACGCCAAGAGACCCAGTACTTC	CASSPRVRGRQETQYF
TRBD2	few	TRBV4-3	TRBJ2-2	TGCGCCAGCAGCCAAGTTATTTGGGCGGGGGGGCCGAACACCGGGGAGCTGTTTTTT	CASSQVIWAGGPNTGELFF
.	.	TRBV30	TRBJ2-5	TGTGCCTGGAGTCTGGGGCAGGCCCGAATGGAGACCCAGTACTTC	CAWSLGQARMETQYF
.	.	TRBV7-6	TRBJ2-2	TGTGCCAGCAGCTTAAGACAGACCTCGAACACCGGGGAGCTGTTTTTT	CASSLRQTSNTGELFF
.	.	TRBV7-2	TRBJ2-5	TGTGCCAGCAGCTCCCGTTCGGACCAAGAGACCCAGTACTTC	CASSSRSDQETQYF
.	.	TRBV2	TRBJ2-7	TGTGCCAGCAGGGGCGGGACGCCGCGCAGCTACGAGCAGTACTTC	CASRGGTPRSYEQYF
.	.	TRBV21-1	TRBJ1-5	TGTGCCAGCAGCAAATTGGGTAAAGGGTTAGGCGAGCCCCAGCATTTT	CASSKLGKGLGEPQHF
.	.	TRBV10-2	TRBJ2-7	TGCGCCAGCAGGGACCGGGACACCGGTTACGAGCAGTACTTC	CASRDRDTGYEQYF
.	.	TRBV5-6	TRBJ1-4	TGTGCCAGCAGCCCCCTAGACACGGAAGAAAAACTGTTTTTT	CASSPLDTEEKLFF
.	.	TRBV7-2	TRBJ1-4	TGTGCCAGCAGCCCCGGGGGCTTAAGTAATGAAAAACTGTTTTTT	CASSPGGLSNEKLFF
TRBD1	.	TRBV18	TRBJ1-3	TGTGCCAGCTCACCACTTCGGACAGGCTCTGGAAACACCATATATTTT	CASSPLRTGSGNTIYF
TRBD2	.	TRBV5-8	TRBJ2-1	TGTGCCAGCAGCTACACCGGACTAGCGTCGGGGAATGAGCAGTTCTTC	CASSYTGLASGNEQFF
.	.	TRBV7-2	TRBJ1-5	TGTGCCAGCAGCCCCTCCGGGAGGGTTCAGCCCCAGCATTTT	CASSPSGRVQPQHF
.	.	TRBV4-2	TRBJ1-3	TGTGCCAGCAGCCAAGATAGGAGAAACACCATATATTTT	CASSQDRRNTIYF
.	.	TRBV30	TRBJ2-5	TGTGCCTGGACTGCGGGACTCCAAGAGACCCAGTACTTC	CAWTAGLQETQYF
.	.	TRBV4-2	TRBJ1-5	TGTGCCAGCAGCCAAGATAAGACGATGGGCAATCAGCCCCAGCATTTT	CASSQDKTMGNQPQHF
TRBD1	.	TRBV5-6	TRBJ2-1	TGTGCCAGCAGTGCGGGACAGGGCTCGTATTGGGTGCGCAATGAGCAGTTCTTC	CASSAGQGSYWVRNEQFF
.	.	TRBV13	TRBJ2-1	TGTGCCAGCAGCTTCCGACTAGTAACTGAGCAGTTCTTC	CASSFRLVTEQFF
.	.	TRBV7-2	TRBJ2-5	TGTGCCAGCAGCCCCTCCTTCGGGGGCGTTGAGACCCAGTACTTC	CASSPSFGGVETQYF
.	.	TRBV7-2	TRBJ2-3	TGTGCCAGCGTACTGGGACCTAGCACAGATACGCAGTATTTT	CASVLGPSTDTQYF
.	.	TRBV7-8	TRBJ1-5	TGTGCCAGCAGCCCCCTTGGGGGGGGTTATAGCAATCAGCCCCAGCATTTT	CASSPLGGGYSNQPQHF
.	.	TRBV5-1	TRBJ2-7	TGCGCCAGCAGCTTGGCCAACGGACACTACGAGCAGTACTTC	CASSLANGHYEQYF
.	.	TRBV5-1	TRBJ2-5	TGCGCCAGCAGCATTGGGACGTCCCGAGAGACCCAGTACTTC	CASSIGTSRETQYF
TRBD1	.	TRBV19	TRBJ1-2	TGTGCCAGTAGTTCCCGGGACAGGGATAATGGCTACACCTTC	CASSSRDRDNGYTF
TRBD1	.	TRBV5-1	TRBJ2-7	TGCGCCAGCAGCCCGGGACAGGGCCTAACCTACGAGCAGTACTTC	CASSPGQGLTYEQYF
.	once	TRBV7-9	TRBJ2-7	TGTGCCAGCAGCTTAGCGCCAGACAGGAACGAGCAGTACTTC	CASSLAPDRNEQYF
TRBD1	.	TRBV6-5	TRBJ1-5	TGTGCCAGCTGTCCGGGACAGGGGATCGGGCAGCCCCAGCATTTT	CASCPGQGIGQPQHF
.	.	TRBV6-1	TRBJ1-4	TGTGCCAGCAGTGGGGAGAGACACTCAACTAATGAAAAACTGTTTTTT	CASSGERHSTNEKLFF
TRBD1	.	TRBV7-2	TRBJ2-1	TGTGCCAGCAGCGAGACCCCCAGGGGGCTGGGGTCCAATGAGCAGTTCTTC	CASSETPRGLGSNEQFF
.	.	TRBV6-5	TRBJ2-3	TGTGCCAGCGGGGCGGCGACCCCCACAGATACGCAGTATTTT	CASGAATPTDTQYF
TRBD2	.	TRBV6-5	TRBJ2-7	TGTGCCAGCAGGATGCTAGCGGGGGGGTCCTACGAGCAGTACTTC	CASRMLAGGSYEQYF